Below, 8 T cell receptor beta chains from the same sample are listed, as sequenced in a study of human T cells and chemical hapten exposure. TCRdb independently ran MiXCR on the RACE reads; one entry per CDR3 protein. Among under 450,000 distinct CDR3 sequences listed, 6% to 7% were seen once. Time point meaning: patch test 2, 6 weeks after DPC sensitization. Treatment of the sample: therapeutic diphenylcyclopropenone sensitization with weekly scalp DPC. The input for sequencing was whole blood, taken in connection with sensitization to the hapten diphenylcyclopropenone (DPC). Receptors originate from a woman between 18 and 29 years old with alopecia areata. Some clones in this sample may be carry-over from other donors' samples.

This clonotype was counted only a few times. The chain carries TRBV12-3 or TRBV12-4 and TRBJ1-1; tentatively, D is TRBD1 (5 bases). This CDR3 contains 16 residues. V was cut by 5 bases and J by 0 bases, with 16 bases left in between. The CDR3 DNA reads as TGTGCCAGCAGTCCCCGGTGGGGGGTGATGAACACTGAAGCTTTCTTT. Its protein is CASSPRWGVMNTEAFF.

This clonotype was seen repeatedly, ten times or more. This chain connects TRBV6-2 or TRBV6-3 to TRBJ2-3, with 13 bases fitting TRBD2. After removal of 6 bases from V and 4 bases from J, the junction contained 7 bases not matched to a gene. Germline-derived CDR1 and CDR2 are MNHEY and SVGEGT. The CDR3 is made up of 16 amino acids. This CDR3 reads CASSSIGTSGADTQYF. For the CDR3, the DNA is TGTGCCAGCAGCTCTATTGGGACTAGCGGGGCAGATACGCAGTATTTT.

V usage is TRBV20-1 and J usage is TRBJ2-7; D not resolved. The CDR3 loop spans 11 amino acids. Germline CDR1 reads DFQATT; CDR2 reads SNEGSKA (reference sequence). V lost 6 bases to trimming and J lost 3 bases, with 9 bases between them. CDR3 in DNA: TGCAGTGCGGCAGAAGGCTACGAGCAGTACTTC. It is translated as CSAAEGYEQYF.

The CDR3 sequence is CASSSPSLFRGSNTGELFF. DNA of the CDR3: TGTGCCAGCAGTTCACCTTCTCTCTTCAGGGGTTCGAACACCGGGGAGCTGTTTTTT. The chain has TRBV6-5 and TRBJ2-2, with a possible D match to TRBD1 (6 bases). V was pared by 4 bases and J by 0 bases, with 21 bases between. From germline, CDR1 is MNHEY and CDR2 SVGAGI. This CDR3 has 19 amino acids.

In its sample, this clonotype was seen a few times. The V call is TRBV6-2 or TRBV6-3, the J call TRBJ2-7, with D uncertain. V lost 8 bases to trimming and J lost 9 bases, with 17 bases between them. CDR3 length: 12 amino acids. The germline gives CDR1 MNHEY, CDR2 SVGEGT. The CDR3 is CASHTPPLWQYF. The CDR3 DNA follows: TGTGCCAGCCACACGCCGCCCCTATGGCAGTACTTC.

This clonotype showed up many times. In DNA, the CDR3 is TGTGCCAGCAGCTTAGATAGGCAGGCCTTCCGCGTCAATGGCTACACCTTC. Translated, it gives CASSLDRQAFRVNGYTF. V gene TRBV11-2 combines with J gene TRBJ1-2; D unresolved. The CDR3 runs to 17 residues. Germline lookup yields CDR1 SGHAT and CDR2 FQNNGV. V gave up 0 bases and J gave up 6 bases, with 20 bases separating them.

This clonotype was seen only a few times. The CDR3 loop reads CASSLGGILTEAFF. The CDR3 region has the DNA TGTGCCAGCAGCTTGGGGGGGATTCTCACTGAAGCTTTCTTT. The genes are TRBV5-5 and TRBJ1-1; D is possibly TRBD1 (5 bases). CDR3 length: 14 amino acids. V lost 0 bases to trimming and J lost 4 bases, with 10 bases between them. The germline V gene has CDR1 SGHKS and CDR2 YYEKEE (reference sequence).

This clonotype was seen at least ten times. The chain has TRBV3-1 and TRBJ1-1; D unclear. The CDR3 contains 15 residues. The V and J ends lost 0 bases and 1 base respectively, with 9 bases between them. In germline, CDR1 is LGHDT, CDR2 YNNKEL (reference sequence). The CDR3 reads CASSQDPAANTEAFF. CDR3 nucleotide sequence: TGTGCCAGCAGCCAAGATCCAGCGGCGAACACTGAAGCTTTCTTT.